The present T cell receptor beta chain was sequenced within a study of memory CD4+ T cells and cytomegalovirus serostatus. Germline-derived CDR1 and CDR2 are SQVTM and ANQGSEA. The CDR3 length is 13 residues. Trimming pared 1 base from V and 4 bases from J, leaving 9 bases between. The sort gate was single viable CD3+CD4+CD8-CD45RO+ cells for memory CD4+ T cells. The repertoire was sequenced with immunoSEQ multiplex PCR; TCRdb's copy has only in-frame clones and lacks some. Of tens of thousands of clones listed, around 74% were seen once; the top ten hold approximately 0.61%. The specimen was memory CD4+ T cells from blood. The chain carries TRBV29-1 and TRBJ2-3; unclear D gene. The sequence was collected from an adult in good health and CMV-seronegative. The CDR3 DNA reads TGCAGCGTTGAAGGGACGGTCGCAGATACGCAGTATTTT. Its translation: CSVEGTVADTQYF.